The next 2 T cell receptor beta chains were all read from a single sample in a study of CXCR3-negative and CXCR3-positive naive CD8 T cells. The study's findings and limits: For CXCR3-positive naive cells, TRB CDR3s were more hydrophobic than those of CXCR3-negative naive cells.

For these receptors, no antigen is known. TRB cDNA was prepared as libraries by UMI-labeled 5' RACE. Using the 5' RACE reads, TCRdb records one entry per CDR3 protein without DNA. This sample contains 150,000 or so distinct CDR3 sequences. Specimen: naive CXCR3+ CD8+ T cells from blood. This sample's subset: CD45RO-CCR7+CD27+CD95- naive CD8+ T cells expressing CXCR3 (TNR3+). These receptors all come from a human donor in good health. Some clones in this sample may be carry-over from other donors' samples.

This rearrangement joins TRBV27 to TRBJ2-1; as DNA is missing, the TRBD2 call by TCRdb cannot be tested. CDR1 is MNHEY, CDR2 SMNVEV, per germline (reference sequence). This CDR3 spans 20 amino acids. CDR3 amino acids: CASSLPPRPVSGRSWNEQFF.

The gene calls are TRBV6-1 and TRBJ2-7; as DNA is missing, the TRBD2 call by TCRdb cannot be tested. The V gene's germline CDR1 is MNHNS and CDR2 SASEGT. The CDR3 has 14 amino acids. The CDR3 loop is CASSGLAGTYEQYF.